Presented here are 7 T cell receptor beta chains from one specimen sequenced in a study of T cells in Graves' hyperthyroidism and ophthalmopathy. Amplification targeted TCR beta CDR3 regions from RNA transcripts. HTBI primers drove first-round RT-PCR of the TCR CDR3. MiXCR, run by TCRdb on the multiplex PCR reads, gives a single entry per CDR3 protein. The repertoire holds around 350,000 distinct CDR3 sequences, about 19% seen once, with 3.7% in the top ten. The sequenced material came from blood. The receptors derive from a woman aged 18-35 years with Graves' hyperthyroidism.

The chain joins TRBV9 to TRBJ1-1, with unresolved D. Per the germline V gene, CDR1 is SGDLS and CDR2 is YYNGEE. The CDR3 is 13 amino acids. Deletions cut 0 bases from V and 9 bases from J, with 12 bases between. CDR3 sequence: CASSVVGEPQAFF. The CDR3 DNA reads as TGTGCCAGCAGCGTAGTTGGAGAACCCCAAGCTTTCTTT. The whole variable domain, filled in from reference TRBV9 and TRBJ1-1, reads DSGVTQTPKHLITATGQRVTLRCSPRSGDLSVYWYQQSLDQGLQFLIQYYNGEERAKGNILERFSAQQFPDLHSELNLSSLELGDSALYFCASSVVGEPQAFFGQGTRLTVV.

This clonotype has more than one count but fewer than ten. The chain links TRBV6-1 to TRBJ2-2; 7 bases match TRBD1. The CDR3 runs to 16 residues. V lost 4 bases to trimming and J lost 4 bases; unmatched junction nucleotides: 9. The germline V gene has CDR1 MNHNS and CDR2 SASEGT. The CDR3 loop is CASSGIYRGSTGELFF. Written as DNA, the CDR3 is TGTGCCAGCAGTGGAATCTACAGGGGTTCCACCGGGGAGCTGTTTTTT.

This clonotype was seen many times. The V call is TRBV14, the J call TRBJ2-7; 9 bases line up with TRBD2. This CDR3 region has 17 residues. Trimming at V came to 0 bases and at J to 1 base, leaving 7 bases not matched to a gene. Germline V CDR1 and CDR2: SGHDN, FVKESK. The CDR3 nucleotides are TGTGCCAGCAGCCAAGACCTTCGGCTAGCGGGGTCCTACGAGCAGTACTTC. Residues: CASSQDLRLAGSYEQYF.

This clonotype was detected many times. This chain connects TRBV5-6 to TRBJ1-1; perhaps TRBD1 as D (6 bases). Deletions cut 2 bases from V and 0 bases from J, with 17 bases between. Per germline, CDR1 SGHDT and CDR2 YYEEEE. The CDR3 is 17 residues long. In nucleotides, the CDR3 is TGTGCCAGCAGCTTATTGGCCGGGGGCTACATGAACACTGAAGCTTTCTTT. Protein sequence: CASSLLAGGYMNTEAFF.

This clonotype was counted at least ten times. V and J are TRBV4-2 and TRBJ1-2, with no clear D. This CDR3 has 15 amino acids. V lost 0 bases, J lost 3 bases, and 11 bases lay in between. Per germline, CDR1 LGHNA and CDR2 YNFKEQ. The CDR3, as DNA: TGTGCCAGCAGCCAAGACGGCTTATTCGACTATGGCTACACCTTC. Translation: CASSQDGLFDYGYTF.

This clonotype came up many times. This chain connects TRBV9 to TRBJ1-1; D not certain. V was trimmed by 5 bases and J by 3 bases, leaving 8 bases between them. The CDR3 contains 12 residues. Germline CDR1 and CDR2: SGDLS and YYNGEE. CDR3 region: CASRGLDTEAFF. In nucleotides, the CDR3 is TGTGCCAGCAGGGGGTTAGACACTGAAGCTTTCTTT. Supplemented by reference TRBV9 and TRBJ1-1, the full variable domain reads DSGVTQTPKHLITATGQRVTLRCSPRSGDLSVYWYQQSLDQGLQFLIQYYNGEERAKGNILERFSAQQFPDLHSELNLSSLELGDSALYFCASRGLDTEAFFGQGTRLTVV.

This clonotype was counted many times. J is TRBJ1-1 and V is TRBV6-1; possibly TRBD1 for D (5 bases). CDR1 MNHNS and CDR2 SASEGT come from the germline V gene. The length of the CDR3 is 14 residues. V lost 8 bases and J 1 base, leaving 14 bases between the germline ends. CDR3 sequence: CASRQGPTNTEAFF. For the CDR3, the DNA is TGTGCCAGCCGGCAGGGACCGACGAACACTGAAGCTTTCTTT.